This T cell receptor (beta chain) originates from a study of blood T cell repertoires in COVID-19. Study background: From the United States, Italy and Spain came samples of acute and convalescent COVID-19. PBMCs, B-cell-depleted T cells, or T cells provided the cDNA or gDNA that made up the material.

Original processing notes: Nucleated cell counts were estimated from reference gene primer amplification. Libraries were prepared by immunoSEQ multiplex PCR; TCRdb keeps only in-frame clonotypes and omits some of them. The DNA was the basis for D and trimming; V, J and clone size are from that table. The table lists over 100,000 clones, 75% to 85% of them singletons, with about 5% in the top ten. Sequencing was performed on peripheral blood. The source of this sequence is a man in his 60s with acute or convalescent COVID-19.

This chain's CDR3 is CAHGKGQGTNEKLFF. For the CDR3, the DNA is TGTGCTCACGGAAAAGGACAGGGGACTAATGAAAAACTGTTTTTT. The rearrangement uses TRBV7-9 and TRBJ1-4, with 9 bases lining up with TRBD1. The CDR3 loop spans 15 amino acids. CDR1 is SEHNR and CDR2 is FQNEAQ in the germline V gene (reference sequence). The variable domain in full, with the rest retrieved from reference TRBV7-9 and TRBJ1-4, is DTGVSQNPRHKITKRGQNVTFRCDPISEHNRLYWYRQTLGQGPEFLTYFQNEAQLEKSRLLSDRFSAERPKGSFSTLEIQRTEQGDSAMYLCAHGKGQGTNEKLFFGSGTQLSVL.